This TCR beta chain emerged from a study of cytomegalovirus exposure and HLA in healthy donors. Looking at the study overall: T cells numbering 150 million to 200 million yielded roughly 120 million unique TCR beta sequences in an earlier analysis. Overall study results and limits: The authors later found most CMV-associated TCR beta chains appeared HLA-restricted. One cluster of highly shared sequence variants probably arose as a sequencing artifact. Upon later analysis, TCR association rates were observed to vary by HLA locus, being highest for DRB1 and lowest for HLA-C.

The PCR made use of 60 Vbeta and 13 Jbeta primers. Some clones are missing from TCRdb's copy, which holds only in-frame ones; the method was immunoSEQ multiplex PCR. The table shows about 98,000 clones, with roughly 70% occurring only once. With regard to this clone: What it binds is unknown.

The CDR3 length is 13 residues. V was clipped by 7 bases and J by 4 bases, with 13 bases between them. CDR1 SNHLY and CDR2 FYNNEI come from the germline V gene. This receptor was taken from a male donor in good health and CMV-seronegative. The V gene is TRBV2, the J gene TRBJ2-5; TRBD2 is a possible D gene (5 bases). The sample comprised PBMCs. The CDR3 DNA sequence: TGTGCCAGCACCCTGGACTTAGGAGAGACCCAGTACTTC. This codes for CASTLDLGETQYF.